This T cell receptor (beta chain) derives from a study of cytomegalovirus exposure and HLA in healthy donors. Study outcomes and limitations: Later analysis reportedly placed an Asian-associated ancestry cluster below the roughly 640-donor mean in N-insertions. Indistinguishability led to the exclusion of some V segments, TRBV6-2 and TRBV6-3 included.

The PCR made use of 60 Vbeta and 13 Jbeta primers. TCRdb's table, derived via immunoSEQ multiplex PCR, lists solely in-frame clones and lacks some. This sample has approximately 200,000 clones, with 70% to 90% found just once. Note on this clone: The antigen remains undetermined.

Losses at the gene ends were 6 bases for V and 8 bases for J; bases not matched to a gene: 9. CDR1 is MNHNS, CDR2 SASEGT, per germline. This CDR3 contains 15 residues. The J gene is TRBJ2-1, the V gene TRBV6-1; 11 positions agree with TRBD2. The sequencing sample was made of PBMCs. This clonotype was obtained from a woman younger than 35 in good health and CMV-seropositive. CDR3 DNA sequence: TGTGCCAGCAGGGTTAGCGGGGGGGCCTGGGATGAGCAGTTCTTC. This translates into CASRVSGGAWDEQFF.